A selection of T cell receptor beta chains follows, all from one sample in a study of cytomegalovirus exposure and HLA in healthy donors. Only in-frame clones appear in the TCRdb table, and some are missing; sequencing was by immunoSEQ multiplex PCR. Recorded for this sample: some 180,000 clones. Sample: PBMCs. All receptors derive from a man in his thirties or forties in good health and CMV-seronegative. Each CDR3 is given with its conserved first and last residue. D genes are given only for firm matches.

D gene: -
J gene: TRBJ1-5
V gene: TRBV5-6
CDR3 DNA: TGTGCCAGCAGCTTGGAGAGGGGAGGGGTTAGCAATCAGCCCCAGCATTTT
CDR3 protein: CASSLERGGVSNQPQHF

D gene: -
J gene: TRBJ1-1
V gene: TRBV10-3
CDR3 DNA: TGTGCCATCAGTGGACTCGGGGGTAAGAACACTGAAGCTTTCTTT
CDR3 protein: CAISGLGGKNTEAFF

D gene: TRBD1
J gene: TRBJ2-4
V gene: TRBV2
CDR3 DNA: TGTGCCAGCAGTCTACAGGGGGCCGAAGAAAACATTCAGTACTTC
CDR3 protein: CASSLQGAEENIQYF

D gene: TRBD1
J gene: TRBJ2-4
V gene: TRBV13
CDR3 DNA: TGTGCCAGCAGCTTAGGCGTAGGACAGGGAAACATTCAGTACTTC
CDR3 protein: CASSLGVGQGNIQYF

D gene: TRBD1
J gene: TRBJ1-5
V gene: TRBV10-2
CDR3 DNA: TGCGCCAGCAGTGAGGTGGACAGGGTTGAGGATCAGCCCCAGCATTTT
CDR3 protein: CASSEVDRVEDQPQHF

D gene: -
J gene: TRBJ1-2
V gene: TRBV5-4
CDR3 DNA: TGTGCCAGCAGCCGTGACAGTAACTATGGCTACACCTTC
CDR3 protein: CASSRDSNYGYTF

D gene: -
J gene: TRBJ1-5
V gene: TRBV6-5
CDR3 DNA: TGTGCCAGCAGTTACTCGAGTATAAGCCAGCCCCAGCATTTT
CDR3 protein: CASSYSSISQPQHF

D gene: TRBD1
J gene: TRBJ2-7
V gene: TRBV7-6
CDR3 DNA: TGTGCCAGCAGCGGTCGGGACAGCTACGAGCAGTACTTC
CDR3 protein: CASSGRDSYEQYF

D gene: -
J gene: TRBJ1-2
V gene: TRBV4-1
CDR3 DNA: TGCGCCAGCAGCCAAGCTACCCGGGGTTCCTATGGCTACACCTTC
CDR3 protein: CASSQATRGSYGYTF

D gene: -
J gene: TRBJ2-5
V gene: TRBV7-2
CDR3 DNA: TGTGCCAGCAGCGTAAGCCAGGAAGAGACCCAGTACTTC
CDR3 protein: CASSVSQEETQYF

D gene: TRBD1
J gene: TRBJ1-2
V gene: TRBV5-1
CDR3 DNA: TGCGCCAGTGGCCTGGGACAGGTAAGAAATGGCTACACCTTC
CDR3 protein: CASGLGQVRNGYTF

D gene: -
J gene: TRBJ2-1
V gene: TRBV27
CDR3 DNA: TGTGCCAGCAGTTTGGCCCAACAGGGCGATGAGCAGTTCTTC
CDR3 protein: CASSLAQQGDEQFF

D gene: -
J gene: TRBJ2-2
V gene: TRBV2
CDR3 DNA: TGTGCCGGAACCCAGTTAGATTCTAGCGCCTTGAACACCGGGGAGCTGTTTTTT
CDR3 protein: CAGTQLDSSALNTGELFF

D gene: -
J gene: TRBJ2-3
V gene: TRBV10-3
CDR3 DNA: TGTGCCATCAATCCAGGGGAAGGGGATACGCAGTATTTT
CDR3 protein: CAINPGEGDTQYF

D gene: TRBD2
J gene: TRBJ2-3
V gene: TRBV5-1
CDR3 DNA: TGCGCCAGCAGCTATATAAATCTAGCGGCCACAGATACGCAGTATTTT
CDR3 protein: CASSYINLAATDTQYF

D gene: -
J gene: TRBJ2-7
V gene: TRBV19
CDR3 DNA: TGTGCCAGTAACCAGGGGGGCTTGGCGGGCGAGCAGTACTTC
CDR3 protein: CASNQGGLAGEQYF

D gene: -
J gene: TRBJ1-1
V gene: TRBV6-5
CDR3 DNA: TGTGCCAGCAGCAGAACAGGGATCGTGACTGAAGCTTTCTTT
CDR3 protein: CASSRTGIVTEAFF

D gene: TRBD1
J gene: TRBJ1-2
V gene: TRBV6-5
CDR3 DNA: TGTGCCAGCAGTTACGGACAGGGGGCGGGGGGCTATGGCTACACCTTC
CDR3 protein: CASSYGQGAGGYGYTF

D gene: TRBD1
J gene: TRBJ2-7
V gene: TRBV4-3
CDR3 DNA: TGCGCCAGCAGCCACCACCCCCGGACAGGGCCCTACGAGCAGTACTTC
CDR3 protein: CASSHHPRTGPYEQYF

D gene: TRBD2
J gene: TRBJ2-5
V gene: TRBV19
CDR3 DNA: TGTGCCAGTAGTATATGGGCGGGGGGCCAAGAGACCCAGTACTTC
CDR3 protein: CASSIWAGGQETQYF

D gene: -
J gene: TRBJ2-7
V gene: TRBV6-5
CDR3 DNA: TGTGCCAGCACCCCCGGAGGGGAGTACGAGCAGTACTTC
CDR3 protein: CASTPGGEYEQYF

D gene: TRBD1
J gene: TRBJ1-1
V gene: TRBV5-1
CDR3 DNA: TGCGCCAGCAGCTTGGCAGGGGGCTACTTTATGAACACTGAAGCTTTCTTT
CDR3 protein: CASSLAGGYFMNTEAFF

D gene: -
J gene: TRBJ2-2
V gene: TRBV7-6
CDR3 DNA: TGTGCCAGCAGCTTAGACAGGGCCGGGGAGCTGTTTTTT
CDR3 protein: CASSLDRAGELFF

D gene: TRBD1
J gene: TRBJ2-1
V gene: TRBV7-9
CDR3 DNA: TGTGCCAGCAGCTCGACACAGGGGGCAGGTCGGAATGAGCAGTTCTTC
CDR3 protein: CASSSTQGAGRNEQFF

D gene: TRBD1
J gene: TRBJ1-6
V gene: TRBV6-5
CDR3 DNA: TGTGCCAGCAGAACGGGGACAGGGAATTCACCCCTCCACTTT
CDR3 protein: CASRTGTGNSPLHF

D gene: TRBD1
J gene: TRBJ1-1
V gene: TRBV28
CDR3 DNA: TGTGCCAGCAGTTTATACGGGTGGGGACAGGGGGTTAACACTGAAGCTTTCTTT
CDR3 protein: CASSLYGWGQGVNTEAFF

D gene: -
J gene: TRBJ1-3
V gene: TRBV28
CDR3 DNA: TGTGCCAGCAGTCAAACGGGGGGGGGACCTGGAAACACCATATATTTT
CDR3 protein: CASSQTGGGPGNTIYF

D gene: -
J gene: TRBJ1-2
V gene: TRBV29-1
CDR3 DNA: TGCAGCGTTGAAGGGCTCGGGGGCTACACCTTC
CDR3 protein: CSVEGLGGYTF

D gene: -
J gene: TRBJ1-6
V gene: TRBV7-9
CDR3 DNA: TGTGCCAGCAGCTTCGACATCCAGGGTGGGTCACCCCTCCACTTT
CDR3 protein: CASSFDIQGGSPLHF

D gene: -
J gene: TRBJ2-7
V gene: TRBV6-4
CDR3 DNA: TGTGCCAGCAGTCCCGTCGGCGGGACGGGATCCTACGAGCAGTACTTC
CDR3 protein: CASSPVGGTGSYEQYF

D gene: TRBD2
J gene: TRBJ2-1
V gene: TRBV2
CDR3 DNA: TGTGCCAGCGGGACTAGCTACGGCGAGCAGTTCTTC
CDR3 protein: CASGTSYGEQFF

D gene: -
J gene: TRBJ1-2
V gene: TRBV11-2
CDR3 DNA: TGTGCCAGCAGCCCCGTGGCGGATCAACAACCCACTAACTATGGCTACACCTTC
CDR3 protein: CASSPVADQQPTNYGYTF

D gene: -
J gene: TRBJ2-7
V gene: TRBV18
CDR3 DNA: TGTGCCAGCTCCCAAGACTCCTACGAGCAGTACTTC
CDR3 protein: CASSQDSYEQYF

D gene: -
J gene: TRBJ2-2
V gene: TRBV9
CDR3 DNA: TGTGCCAGCAGCGTAGAAGAGGCTGCGAACACCGGGGAGCTGTTTTTT
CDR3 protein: CASSVEEAANTGELFF

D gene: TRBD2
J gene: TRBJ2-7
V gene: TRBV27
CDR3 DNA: TGTGCCAGCAGCGACGGCGGGGGTCCCTACGAGCAGTACTTC
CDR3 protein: CASSDGGGPYEQYF

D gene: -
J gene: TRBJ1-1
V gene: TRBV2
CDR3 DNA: TGTGCCAGCAGTGGGGACTCGTCCCTTCAAATGAACACTGAAGCTTTCTTT
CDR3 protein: CASSGDSSLQMNTEAFF

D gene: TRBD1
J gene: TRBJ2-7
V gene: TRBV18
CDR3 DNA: TGTGCCAGCTCACCGGGACAGGGTCTCCACGAGCAGTACTTC
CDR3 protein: CASSPGQGLHEQYF

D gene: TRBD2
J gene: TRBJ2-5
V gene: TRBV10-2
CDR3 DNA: TGCGCCAGCAGTGAGCCACCCGAGACGACTAGCATAGAGACCCAGTACTTC
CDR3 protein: CASSEPPETTSIETQYF

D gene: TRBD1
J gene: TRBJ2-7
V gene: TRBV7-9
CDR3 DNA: TGTGCCAGCAGCTTAGGGGACAGCTCCTACGAGCAGTACTTC
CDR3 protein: CASSLGDSSYEQYF

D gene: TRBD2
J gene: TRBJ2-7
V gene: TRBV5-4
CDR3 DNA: TGTGCCAGCAGCATCCCCGGGACTAGCGGGAGGTACGAGCAGTACTTC
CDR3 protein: CASSIPGTSGRYEQYF

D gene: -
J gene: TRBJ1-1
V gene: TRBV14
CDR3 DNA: TGTGCCAGCAGCCAAAGGTGGACTATGAACACTGAAGCTTTCTTT
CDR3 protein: CASSQRWTMNTEAFF

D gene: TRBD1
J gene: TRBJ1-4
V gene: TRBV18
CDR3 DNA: TGTGCCAGCTCACCATTACAGGGGGCGAATGAAAAACTGTTTTTT
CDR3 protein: CASSPLQGANEKLFF

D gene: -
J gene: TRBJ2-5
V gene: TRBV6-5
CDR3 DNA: TGTGCCAGCAGTTACGACGGAGTGCAAGAGACCCAGTACTTC
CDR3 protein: CASSYDGVQETQYF

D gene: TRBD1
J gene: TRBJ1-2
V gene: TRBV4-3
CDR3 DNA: TGCGCCAGCAGCCAAGGTGACAGGGGGCCTGGAGGCTACACCTTC
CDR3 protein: CASSQGDRGPGGYTF

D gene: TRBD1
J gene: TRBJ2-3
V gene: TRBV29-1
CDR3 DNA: TGCAGCGTCCTATTGGACAGGGGCACAGATACGCAGTATTTT
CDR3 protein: CSVLLDRGTDTQYF

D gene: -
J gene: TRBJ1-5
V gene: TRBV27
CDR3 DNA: TGTGCCAGCAGTTTAGACGCAGGGGTGCGCAATCAGCCCCAGCATTTT
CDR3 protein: CASSLDAGVRNQPQHF

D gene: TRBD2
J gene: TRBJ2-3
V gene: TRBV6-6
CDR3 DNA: TGTGCCAGCAGTTATCGGACTAGCGGGGGGGCAGATACGCAGTATTTT
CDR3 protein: CASSYRTSGGADTQYF

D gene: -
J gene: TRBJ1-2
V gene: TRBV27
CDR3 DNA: TGTGCCAGCAGCCTGAAGGGAGGTAACTATGGCTACACCTTC
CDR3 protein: CASSLKGGNYGYTF

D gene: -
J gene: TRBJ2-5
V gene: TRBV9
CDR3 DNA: TGTGCCAGCAGCGTAGGATGGAGTAGGGGGGGAGAGACCCAGTACTTC
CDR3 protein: CASSVGWSRGGETQYF

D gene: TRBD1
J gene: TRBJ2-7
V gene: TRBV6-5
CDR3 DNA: TGTGCCAGCAGGCTCGGGACAGGGACCTACGAGCAGTACTTC
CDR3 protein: CASRLGTGTYEQYF

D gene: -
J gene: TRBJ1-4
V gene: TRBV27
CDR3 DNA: TGTGCCAGCAGCCCCGAAGGACAGTTCATTAGGGTTGAAAAACTGTTTTTT
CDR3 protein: CASSPEGQFIRVEKLFF

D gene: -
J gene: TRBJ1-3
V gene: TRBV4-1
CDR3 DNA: TGCGCCAGCAGCCAAGCACAGGGAGCGGCTGGAAACACCATATATTTT
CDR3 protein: CASSQAQGAAGNTIYF

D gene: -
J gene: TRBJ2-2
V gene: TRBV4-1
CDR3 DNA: TGCGCCAGCAGCCACACTACGGGACAGAACACCGGGGAGCTGTTTTTT
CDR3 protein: CASSHTTGQNTGELFF

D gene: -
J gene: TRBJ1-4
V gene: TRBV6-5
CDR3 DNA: TGTGCCAGCAGTTACAAGGGAGGGAATGAAAAACTGTTTTTT
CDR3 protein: CASSYKGGNEKLFF

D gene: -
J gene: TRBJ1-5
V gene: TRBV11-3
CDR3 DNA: TGTGCCAGCAGCTTAGACGGAGGGGGCAATCAGCCCCAGCATTTT
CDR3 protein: CASSLDGGGNQPQHF